This TCR beta chain was observed in a study of persistence of HIV-infected CD4 T cells. Study-level findings and limits: Degenerate expanded CDR3beta sequences were enriched among CMV- and Gag-responding cells.

Remarks on this clone: The target antigen is unknown.

Germline values: CDR1 MGHDK, CDR2 SYGVNS. This CDR3 spans 14 amino acids. Trimming left V 3 bases short and J 2 bases short, with 8 bases between. This was the immunoSEQ version 4 assay in survey mode. Clones were read by immunoSEQ multiplex PCR, and TCRdb kept only the in-frame ones, dropping some. The sample yields tens of thousands of clones, 87% seen once. Cells were stimulated nonspecifically with anti-CD3/anti-CD28 magnetic beads. Sorting selected CD4+ T cells upregulating both CD40 ligand and CD69. Adults with HIV-1 started suppressive ART while chronically infected. Plasma HIV-1 RNA stayed below 50 copies/mL for at least 4 years. Donors had CD4+ T cell counts above 400 cells/uL and were CMV-seropositive.

This TCR was recovered from an adult man with HIV who was CMV-seropositive. V is TRBV25-1 and J is TRBJ1-3, with a possible D match to TRBD1 (5 bases). This specimen was CD4+ T cells sorted from PBMCs after roughly 18-hour stimulation, taken from a patient who received antiretroviral therapy. In nucleotides, the CDR3 is TGTGCCAGCAGTGAGGACACGGCTGGAAACACCATATATTTT. Its protein is CASSEDTAGNTIYF.